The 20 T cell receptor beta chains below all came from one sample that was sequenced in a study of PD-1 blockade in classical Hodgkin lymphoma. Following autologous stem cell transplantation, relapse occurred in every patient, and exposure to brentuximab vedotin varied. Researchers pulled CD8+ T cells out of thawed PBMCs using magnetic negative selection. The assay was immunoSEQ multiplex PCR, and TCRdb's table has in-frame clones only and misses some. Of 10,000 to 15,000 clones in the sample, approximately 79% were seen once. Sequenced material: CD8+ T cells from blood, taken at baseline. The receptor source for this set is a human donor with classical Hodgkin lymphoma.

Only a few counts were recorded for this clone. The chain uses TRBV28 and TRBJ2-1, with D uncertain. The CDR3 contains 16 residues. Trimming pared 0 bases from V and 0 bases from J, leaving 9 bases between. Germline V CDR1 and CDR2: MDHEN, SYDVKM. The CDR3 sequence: CASSLWGLPSYNEQFF. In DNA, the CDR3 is TGTGCCAGCAGTTTATGGGGTCTACCCTCCTACAATGAGCAGTTCTTC.

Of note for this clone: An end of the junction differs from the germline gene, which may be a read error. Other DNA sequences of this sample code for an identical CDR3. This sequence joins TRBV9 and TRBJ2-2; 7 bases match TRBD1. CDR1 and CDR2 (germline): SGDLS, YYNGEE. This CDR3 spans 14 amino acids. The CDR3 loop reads CASGDRANTGELFF. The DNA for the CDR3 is TGTGCCAGTGGGGACAGAGCGAACACCGGAGAGCTGTTTTTT.

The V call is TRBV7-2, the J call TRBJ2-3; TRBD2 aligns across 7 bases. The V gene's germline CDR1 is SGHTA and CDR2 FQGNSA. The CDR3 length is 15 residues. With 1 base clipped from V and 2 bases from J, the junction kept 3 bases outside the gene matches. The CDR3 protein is CASSLGGGTTDTQYF. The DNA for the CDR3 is TGTGCCAGCAGCTTAGGGGGGGGTACCACAGATACGCAGTATTTT.

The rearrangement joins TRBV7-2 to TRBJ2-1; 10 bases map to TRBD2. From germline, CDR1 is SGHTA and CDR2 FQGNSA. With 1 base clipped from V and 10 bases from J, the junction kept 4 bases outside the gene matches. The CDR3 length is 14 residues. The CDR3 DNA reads TGTGCCAGCAGCTTAGGAGCGGGGGGGAGCGAGCAGTTCTTC. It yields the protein CASSLGAGGSEQFF.

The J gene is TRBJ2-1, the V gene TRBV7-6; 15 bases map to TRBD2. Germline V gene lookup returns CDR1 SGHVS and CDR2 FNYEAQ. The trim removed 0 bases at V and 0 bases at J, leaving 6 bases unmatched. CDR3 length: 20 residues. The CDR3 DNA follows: TGTGCCAGCAGCTTAGCAGCGGGACTAGCGGGGGGAAGCTCCTACAATGAGCAGTTCTTC. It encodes CASSLAAGLAGGSSYNEQFF.

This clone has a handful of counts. The CDR3 protein is CASSYPTSGGEEQFF. The CDR3 region has the DNA TGTGCCAGCAGTTACCCGACTAGCGGGGGGGAAGAGCAGTTCTTC. This chain connects TRBV6-5 to TRBJ2-1, with TRBD2 matching 14 bases. The ends lost 2 bases at V and 10 bases at J; junction bases unmatched: 4. The CDR3 runs 15 residues. Per the germline V gene, CDR1 is MNHEY and CDR2 is SVGAGI.

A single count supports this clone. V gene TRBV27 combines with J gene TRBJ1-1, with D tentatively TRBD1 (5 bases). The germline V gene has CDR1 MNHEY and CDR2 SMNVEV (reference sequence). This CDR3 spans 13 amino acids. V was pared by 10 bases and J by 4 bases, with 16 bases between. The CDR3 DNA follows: TGTGCCACGGGGGGGGGTTGGGGCACTGAAGCTTTCTTT. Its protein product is CATGGGWGTEAFF.

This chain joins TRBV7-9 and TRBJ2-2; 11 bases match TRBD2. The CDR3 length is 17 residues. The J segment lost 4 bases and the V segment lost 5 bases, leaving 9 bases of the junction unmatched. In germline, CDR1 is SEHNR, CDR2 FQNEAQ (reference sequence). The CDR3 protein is CASSPTPGTSGTGELFF. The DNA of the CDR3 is TGTGCCAGCAGCCCTACTCCGGGGACTAGCGGCACCGGGGAGCTGTTTTTT.

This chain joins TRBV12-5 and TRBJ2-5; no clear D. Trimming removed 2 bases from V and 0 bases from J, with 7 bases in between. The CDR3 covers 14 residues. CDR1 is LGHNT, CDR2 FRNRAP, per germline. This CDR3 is CASGLRQNQETQYF. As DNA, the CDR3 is TGTGCTAGTGGTTTGAGGCAGAACCAAGAGACCCAGTACTTC. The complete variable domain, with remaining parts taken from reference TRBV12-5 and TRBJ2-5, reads DARVTQTPRHKVTEMGQEVTMRCQPILGHNTVFWYRQTMMQGLELLAYFRNRAPLDDSGMPKDRFSAEMPDATLATLKIQPSEPRDSAVYFCASGLRQNQETQYFGPGTRLLVL.

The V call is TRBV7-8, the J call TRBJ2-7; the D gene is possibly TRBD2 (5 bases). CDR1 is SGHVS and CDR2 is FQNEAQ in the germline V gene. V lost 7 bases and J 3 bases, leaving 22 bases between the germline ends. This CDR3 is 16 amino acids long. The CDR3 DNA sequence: TGTGCCAGCAACCCAGAGGCGGGCGGTTACTACTACGAGCAGTACTTC. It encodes CASNPEAGGYYYEQYF.

CDR3 DNA: TGTGCCAGCAGTGACTCGATGGGGTTGGGTAGCGGGGGGATGGGAGATACGCAGTATTTT. This gives the protein CASSDSMGLGSGGMGDTQYF. V usage is TRBV6-4 and J usage is TRBJ2-3, with 10 bases fitting TRBD2. V dropped 0 bases and J dropped 5; count of bases not matched to a gene: 17. The CDR3 is 20 residues long. Germline V CDR1 and CDR2: MRHNA, SNTAGT.

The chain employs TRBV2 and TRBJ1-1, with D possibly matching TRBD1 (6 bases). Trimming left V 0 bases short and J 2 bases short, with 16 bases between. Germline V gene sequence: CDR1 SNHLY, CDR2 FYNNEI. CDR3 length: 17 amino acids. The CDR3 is CASSEAGALWVNTEAFF. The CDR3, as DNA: TGTGCCAGCAGTGAAGCGGGGGCCCTTTGGGTTAACACTGAAGCTTTCTTT.

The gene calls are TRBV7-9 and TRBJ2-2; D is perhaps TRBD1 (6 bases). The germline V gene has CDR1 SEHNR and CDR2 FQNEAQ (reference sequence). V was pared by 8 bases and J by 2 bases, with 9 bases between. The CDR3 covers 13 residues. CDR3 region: CASGTSNTGELFF. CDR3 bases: TGTGCCAGCGGGACAAGTAACACCGGGGAGCTGTTTTTT.

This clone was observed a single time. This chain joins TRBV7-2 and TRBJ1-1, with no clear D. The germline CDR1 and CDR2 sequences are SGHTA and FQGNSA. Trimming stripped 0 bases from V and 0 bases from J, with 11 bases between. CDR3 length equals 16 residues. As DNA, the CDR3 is TGTGCCAGCAGCTTAGCCTTCGGCCCAATGAACACTGAAGCTTTCTTT. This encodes CASSLAFGPMNTEAFF. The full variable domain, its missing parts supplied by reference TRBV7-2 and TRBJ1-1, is GAGVSQSPSNKVTEKGKDVELRCDPISGHTALYWYRQSLGQGLEFLIYFQGNSAPDKSGLPSDRFSAERTGGSVSTLTIQRTQQEDSAVYLCASSLAFGPMNTEAFFGQGTRLTVV.

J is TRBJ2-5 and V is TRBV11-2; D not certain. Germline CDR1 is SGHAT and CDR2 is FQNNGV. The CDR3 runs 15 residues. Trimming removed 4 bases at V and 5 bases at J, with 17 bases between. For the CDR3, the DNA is TGTGCCAGCAGCTCTCCCATGGGGTTGAGGGAGACCCAGTACTTC. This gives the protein CASSSPMGLRETQYF. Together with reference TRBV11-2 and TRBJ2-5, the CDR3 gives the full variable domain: EAGVAQSPRYKIIEKRQSVAFWCNPISGHATLYWYQQILGQGPKLLIQFQNNGVVDDSQLPKDRFSAERLKGVDSTLKIQPAKLEDSAVYLCASSSPMGLRETQYFGPGTRLLVL.

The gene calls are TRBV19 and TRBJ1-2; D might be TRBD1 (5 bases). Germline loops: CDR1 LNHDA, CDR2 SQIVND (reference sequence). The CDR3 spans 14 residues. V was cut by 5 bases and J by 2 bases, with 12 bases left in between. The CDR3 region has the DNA TGTGCCAGTAGTTTTTTAGGGGAGAACTATGGCTACACCTTC. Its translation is CASSFLGENYGYTF.

DNA for the CDR3: TGCGCCAGCAGCCAAGATAGGGGGGGGAGAAACACCATATATTTT. This codes for CASSQDRGGRNTIYF. This chain connects TRBV4-3 to TRBJ1-3; tentatively, D is TRBD1 (6 bases). This CDR3 contains 15 residues. In germline, CDR1 is LGHNA, CDR2 YSLEER. Trimming took off 0 bases at V and 5 bases at J, with 11 bases between the two ends.

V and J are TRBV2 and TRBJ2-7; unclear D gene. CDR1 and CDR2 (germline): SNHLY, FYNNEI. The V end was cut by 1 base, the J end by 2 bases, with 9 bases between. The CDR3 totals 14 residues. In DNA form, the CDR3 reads TGTGCCAGCAGTGAAGGCCCGTCTCCCTACGAGCAGTACTTC. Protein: CASSEGPSPYEQYF.

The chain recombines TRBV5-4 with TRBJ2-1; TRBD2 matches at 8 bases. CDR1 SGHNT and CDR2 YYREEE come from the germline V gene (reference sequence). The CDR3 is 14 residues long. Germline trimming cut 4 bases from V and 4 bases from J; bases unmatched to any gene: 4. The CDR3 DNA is TGTGCCAGCAGCCCGCGGGGGGTGTACAATGAGCAGTTCTTC. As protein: CASSPRGVYNEQFF.

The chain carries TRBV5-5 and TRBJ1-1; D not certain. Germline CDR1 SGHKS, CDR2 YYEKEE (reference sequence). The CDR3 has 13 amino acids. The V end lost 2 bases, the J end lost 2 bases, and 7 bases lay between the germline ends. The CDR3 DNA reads TGTGCCAGCAGCTTAAAGGGAAACACTGAAGCTTTCTTT. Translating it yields CASSLKGNTEAFF.